These 29 T cell receptor beta chains originate from one sample sequenced in a study of blood T cell repertoires in COVID-19. Libraries were prepared by immunoSEQ multiplex PCR; TCRdb keeps only in-frame clonotypes and omits some of them. The sample holds about 62,000 clones; roughly 72% are singletons and the top ten take roughly 6.7%. The source material was peripheral blood. The receptor set was obtained from a woman aged 45 to 65 with active or convalescent COVID-19.

The chain employs TRBV12-5 and TRBJ2-1; 8 positions agree with TRBD2. CDR1 is LGHNT and CDR2 is FRNRAP in the germline V gene. V shed 2 bases and J 4 bases; nucleotides not matched to a gene: 7. The CDR3 is made up of 16 amino acids. The CDR3 here is CASGLPRVAGYNEQFF. The CDR3 nucleotides read TGTGCTAGTGGTTTGCCCCGTGTAGCGGGATACAATGAGCAGTTCTTC.

The rearrangement links TRBV21-1 to TRBJ2-1; the tabulated D call, TRBD1, remains unverified against the DNA. TRBV21-1 represents a pseudogene. The CDR3 runs 15 residues. The CDR3 protein is CASEPGHFEYNEQFF. The CDR3 DNA reads as TGTGCCAGCGAGCCGGGACACTTCGAATACAATGAGCAGTTCTTC.

The rearrangement joins TRBV28 to TRBJ2-1; 11 nucleotides agree with TRBD2. Losses at the gene ends were 2 bases for V and 9 bases for J; bases not matched to a gene: 6. Per the germline V gene, CDR1 is MDHEN and CDR2 is SYDVKM. This CDR3 is built from 15 residues. CDR3 DNA: TGTGCCAGCAGTTTAAATAGCGGGAGGGCCGCTGAGCAGTTCTTC. Its translation is CASSLNSGRAAEQFF. Supplemented by reference TRBV28 and TRBJ2-1, the full variable domain reads DVKVTQSSRYLVKRTGEKVFLECVQDMDHENMFWYRQDPGLGLRLIYFSYDVKMKEKGDIPEGYSVSREKKERFSLILESASTNQTSMYLCASSLNSGRAAEQFFGPGTRLTVL.

This clone was counted only a few times. The chain couples TRBV27 to TRBJ1-4; 7 positions agree with TRBD1. Trimming at V came to 10 bases and at J to 3 bases, leaving 8 bases not matched to a gene. Germline lookup yields CDR1 MNHEY and CDR2 SMNVEV (reference sequence). CDR3 length: 14 amino acids. CDR3 in amino acids: CATADRAANEKLFF. The DNA for the CDR3 is TGTGCCACCGCTGACAGGGCAGCTAATGAAAAACTGTTTTTT.

The gene calls are TRBV30 and TRBJ2-1; 8 positions match TRBD2. V dropped 5 bases and J dropped 4; count of bases not matched to a gene: 10. Germline loops: CDR1 GTSNPN, CDR2 SVGIG (reference sequence). The CDR3 length is 15 residues. CDR3 nucleotide sequence: TGTGCCTGGGGCCGACTTGGCGGGAGGTACAATGAGCAGTTCTTC. As protein: CAWGRLGGRYNEQFF.

V is TRBV7-2 and J is TRBJ1-2; maybe TRBD1 (5 bases). CDR1 is SGHTA, CDR2 FQGNSA, per germline. V lost 2 bases and J lost 7, with 20 bases in between. The CDR3 is 16 residues long. Written as DNA, the CDR3 is TGTGCCAGCAGCTTATTCCAGGGCAATCCCCGGGTTGGCTACACCTTC. Translated, it gives CASSLFQGNPRVGYTF.

This CDR3 reads CAGTAYTEAFF. CDR3 sequence (DNA): TGTGCCGGGACAGCGTACACTGAAGCTTTCTTT. The V gene is TRBV6-5, the J gene TRBJ1-1; 7 nucleotides agree with TRBD1. J was trimmed by 3 bases and V by 11 bases; bases with no gene match: 3. Germline values: CDR1 MNHEY, CDR2 SVGAGI. The CDR3 extends over 11 amino acids.

The chain is built from TRBV7-2 and TRBJ1-2; D may be TRBD1 (5 bases). CDR3 length: 15 amino acids. V dropped 1 base and J dropped 5 bases, with 14 bases sitting between them. CDR1 and CDR2 from the germline V gene are SGHTA and FQGNSA. This chain's CDR3 is CASSLEAPGGYGYTF. CDR3 coding DNA: TGTGCCAGCAGCTTAGAGGCCCCTGGGGGGTATGGCTACACCTTC.

The J gene is TRBJ2-1, the V gene TRBV9; D not certain. V shed 3 bases and J shed 3 bases, with 7 bases lying between them. The CDR3 extends over 13 amino acids. Per germline, CDR1 SGDLS and CDR2 YYNGEE. CDR3 region: CASSASDYNEQFF. CDR3 nucleotides: TGTGCCAGCAGCGCCAGCGACTACAATGAGCAGTTCTTC.

The rearrangement links TRBV2 to TRBJ2-7, with no clear D. CDR3 length: 15 amino acids. CDR1 and CDR2 (germline): SNHLY, FYNNEI. V lost 6 bases, J lost 0 bases, and 15 bases lay in between. Here the CDR3 DNA reads TGTGCCAGCAGGGCCGGTTCTTGGAGCTCCTACGAGCAGTACTTC. This sequence encodes CASRAGSWSSYEQYF.

J is TRBJ1-2 and V is TRBV7-2, with D unresolved. There are 14 residues in the CDR3. From germline, CDR1 is SGHTA and CDR2 FQGNSA. V lost 0 bases to trimming and J lost 8 bases, with 13 bases between them. In DNA, the CDR3 is TGTGCCAGCAGCTTAGCAACCTGGGAGCGGGGCTACACCTTC. Amino acids: CASSLATWERGYTF.

The rearrangement uses TRBV19 and TRBJ2-1, with D tentatively TRBD2 (6 bases). The CDR3 runs 17 residues. CDR1 is LNHDA and CDR2 is SQIVND in the germline V gene (reference sequence). Trimming pared 5 bases from V and 3 bases from J, leaving 20 bases between. Here the CDR3 DNA reads TGTGCCAGTAGTCTATCCGGGACCCTCGGGAGCTACAATGAGCAGTTCTTC. Its translation is CASSLSGTLGSYNEQFF.

The chain recombines TRBV19 with TRBJ1-5, with D tentatively TRBD1 (5 bases). The CDR3 length is 15 residues. CDR1 is LNHDA and CDR2 is SQIVND in the germline V gene (reference sequence). With 5 bases removed from V and 2 bases from J, the gap between germline ends came to 13 bases. Here the CDR3 reads CASSPTGGGNQPQHF. The DNA for the CDR3 is TGTGCCAGTAGTCCCACAGGTGGAGGCAATCAGCCCCAGCATTTT.

J is TRBJ1-2 and V is TRBV19; possibly TRBD1 for D (6 bases). The CDR3 has 15 amino acids. Germline V gene data show CDR1 as LNHDA and CDR2 as SQIVND (reference sequence). Trimming shortened V by 5 bases and J by 4 bases, and 17 bases separated the two germline ends. The CDR3 DNA reads as TGTGCCAGTAGTCCCCTCTTTAGAGGGGGCTATGGCTACACCTTC. Translating it yields CASSPLFRGGYGYTF. The whole variable domain, remainder taken from reference TRBV19 and TRBJ1-2, is DGGITQSPKYLFRKEGQNVTLSCEQNLNHDAMYWYRQDPGQGLRLIYYSQIVNDFQKGDIAEGYSVSREKKESFPLTVTSAQKNPTAFYLCASSPLFRGGYGYTFGSGTRLTVV.

The chain employs TRBV18 and TRBJ1-6; the match to TRBD1 covers 7 bases. Germline CDR1 KGHSH, CDR2 LQKENI. The CDR3 sequence is 15 residues long. V lost 4 bases to trimming and J lost 9 bases; unmatched junction nucleotides: 9. CDR3 amino acids: CASSLRQGTGSPLHF. CDR3 DNA: TGTGCCAGCTCACTCCGACAGGGAACGGGTTCACCCCTCCACTTT.

This clone has just a few counts. The V gene is TRBV5-5, the J gene TRBJ1-2; 10 bases are shared with TRBD1. Unmatched junction bases numbered 6, after V lost 3 bases and J lost 7 bases. Germline V gene lookup returns CDR1 SGHKS and CDR2 YYEKEE (reference sequence). This CDR3 is built from 14 residues. CDR3 residues: CASSWAGQGSGYTF. The DNA of the CDR3 is TGTGCCAGCAGCTGGGCGGGACAGGGGTCTGGCTACACCTTC.

The chain uses TRBV6-5 and TRBJ2-4; 10 bases match TRBD1. The ends lost 6 bases at V and 7 bases at J; junction bases unmatched: 0. Per germline, CDR1 MNHEY and CDR2 SVGAGI. The CDR3 length is 12 residues. The chain's CDR3 is CASRTGGNIQYF. For the CDR3, the DNA is TGTGCCAGCAGGACAGGGGGCAACATTCAGTACTTC.

This clone came up once. The chain recombines TRBV5-4 with TRBJ2-5; the match to TRBD1 covers 8 bases. CDR3 length equals 15 residues. With 4 bases clipped from V and 5 bases from J, the junction kept 10 bases outside the gene matches. Germline V gene data show CDR1 as SGHNT and CDR2 as YYREEE (reference sequence). The CDR3 DNA reads TGTGCCAGCAGCCCAACCAGGGGGCTCGAGGAGACCCAGTACTTC. This gives the protein CASSPTRGLEETQYF.

The gene calls are TRBV24-1 and TRBJ2-1, with TRBD2 matching 13 bases. The CDR3 covers 17 residues. From germline, CDR1 is KGHDR and CDR2 SFDVKD. V shed 4 bases, J shed 3 bases, and the junction held 5 bases outside the gene matches. The CDR3 coding sequence is TGTGCCACCAGTGAGGGACTAGCGGGACCCTACTACAATGAGCAGTTCTTC. It translates to CATSEGLAGPYYNEQFF.

This chain joins TRBV7-2 and TRBJ2-1, with 7 bases identical to TRBD1. Germline values: CDR1 SGHTA, CDR2 FQGNSA. V lost 4 bases and J lost 9; bases outside the gene matches: 12. The CDR3 runs to 15 residues. CDR3: CASSSRPDRVGEQFF. CDR3 DNA: TGTGCCAGCAGCTCACGACCCGACAGGGTCGGTGAGCAGTTCTTC.

The chain joins TRBV10-3 to TRBJ2-3; TRBD2 agrees at 10 bases. The ends lost 0 bases at V and 5 bases at J; junction bases unmatched: 8. Germline V gene data show CDR1 as ENHRY and CDR2 as SYGVKD. CDR3 length: 17 amino acids. The CDR3 spells CAISESPPSGSVDTQYF. CDR3 nucleotide sequence: TGTGCCATCAGTGAGTCACCCCCTAGCGGGAGCGTAGATACGCAGTATTTT.

The rearrangement joins TRBV6-6 to TRBJ2-5; no definite D call. Germline loops: CDR1 MNHNY, CDR2 SVGAGI (reference sequence). The V end was cut by 4 bases, the J end by 1 base, with 4 bases between. This CDR3 has 12 amino acids. The CDR3 nucleotides are TGTGCCAGCAGTTGGGCCCAAGAGACCCAGTACTTC. Translation: CASSWAQETQYF.

The gene calls are TRBV6-2 or TRBV6-3 and TRBJ2-7; a possible D gene is TRBD2 (6 bases). In germline, CDR1 is MNHEY, CDR2 SVGEGT. The CDR3 runs to 14 residues. V shed 2 bases and J shed 5 bases, with 13 bases lying between them. The CDR3 protein is CASSYDGSPNEQYF. The CDR3 DNA sequence: TGTGCCAGCAGTTACGACGGGAGTCCCAACGAGCAGTACTTC.

The chain links TRBV29-1 to TRBJ2-3; the D gene is possibly TRBD2 (6 bases). The V and J ends lost 3 bases and 3 bases respectively, with 13 bases between them. The germline CDR1 and CDR2 sequences are SQVTM and ANQGSEA. The CDR3 covers 14 residues. In DNA form, the CDR3 reads TGCAGCGTTGAGATCTCGGGAGAGACAGATACGCAGTATTTT. Amino acids: CSVEISGETDTQYF.

The chain employs TRBV3-1 (or the pseudogene TRBV3-2) and TRBJ1-4; D not resolved. Germline-derived CDR1 and CDR2 are LGHDT and YNNKEL (reference sequence). The CDR3 extends over 15 amino acids. The V end lost 6 bases, the J end lost 5 bases, and 16 bases lay between the germline ends. The CDR3 sequence is CASSRGPQRNEKLFF. The CDR3 DNA follows: TGTGCCAGCAGTCGTGGCCCACAGCGGAATGAAAAACTGTTTTTT.

The chain is built from TRBV5-6 and TRBJ2-1; maybe TRBD1 (5 bases). Germline values: CDR1 SGHDT, CDR2 YYEEEE. V shed 4 bases and J shed 1 base, with 9 bases lying between them. The CDR3 consists of 14 residues. The CDR3 DNA is TGTGCCAGCAGCGTTGACAGTTCCTACAATGAGCAGTTCTTC. It codes for CASSVDSSYNEQFF.

This clone was seen many times. V usage is TRBV15 and J usage is TRBJ1-6; tentatively, D is TRBD1 (6 bases). V was trimmed by 3 bases and J by 6 bases, leaving 12 bases between them. This CDR3 has 15 residues. Per germline, CDR1 LNHNV and CDR2 YYDKDF (reference sequence). Here the CDR3 DNA reads TGTGCCACCAGCAGGACAGGCGAACGTAATTCACCCCTCCACTTT. It yields the protein CATSRTGERNSPLHF. Using reference TRBV15 and TRBJ1-6 for the parts outside the CDR3, the full variable domain is DAMVIQNPRYQVTQFGKPVTLSCSQTLNHNVMYWYQQKSSQAPKLLFHYYDKDFNNEADTPDNFQSRRPNTSFCFLDIRSPGLGDTAMYLCATSRTGERNSPLHFGNGTRLTVT.

The CDR3 nucleotides read TGTGCCAGCAGCTTAGATTACGGCAGGGATCAGCCCCAGCATTTT. Protein sequence: CASSLDYGRDQPQHF. The J gene is TRBJ1-5, the V gene TRBV11-2, with a possible D match to TRBD1 (5 bases). Germline V gives CDR1 SGHAT, CDR2 FQNNGV. The CDR3 is 15 amino acids. With 0 bases removed from V and 5 bases from J, the gap between germline ends came to 11 bases.

This clone appeared a single time. The rearrangement joins TRBV2 to TRBJ1-6, with a tentative D call TRBD1 (5 bases). CDR1 is SNHLY, CDR2 FYNNEI, per germline. The CDR3 totals 15 residues. Trimming left V 2 bases short and J 10 bases short, with 15 bases between. The CDR3 is CASSELGREGSPLHF. CDR3 nucleotides: TGTGCCAGCAGTGAACTAGGCAGGGAAGGATCACCCCTCCACTTT.